A selection of T cell receptor beta chains follows, all from one sample in a study of CD8 T cells in Susac syndrome. TCRdb re-analysed the immunoSEQ multiplex PCR reads in MiXCR, keeping a single row per CDR3 protein. This sample has about 200,000 distinct CDR3 sequences; approximately 95% occur once, and the top ten carry around 0.093%. The sequenced sample was CD4+ T cells from PBMCs. The receptor source for this set is a human donor in good health. Each CDR3 is given without its conserved first and last residue. Fields, in order: D gene, V gene, CDR3 protein. D genes are given only for firm matches.

d_gene: .; v_gene: TRBV29-1; CDR3aa: SVEVRLAGEQY
d_gene: TRBD2; v_gene: TRBV5-4; CDR3aa: ASSAQVSGTKETQY
d_gene: .; v_gene: TRBV29-1; CDR3aa: SAPHLETQY
d_gene: .; v_gene: TRBV30; CDR3aa: ASALGDTQY
d_gene: TRBD1; v_gene: TRBV18; CDR3aa: ASSITGQDQTGGYT
d_gene: TRBD1; v_gene: TRBV3-1; CDR3aa: ATDDRVFGTQY
d_gene: .; v_gene: TRBV2; CDR3aa: ASGLEREQETQY
d_gene: .; v_gene: TRBV4-3; CDR3aa: ASSFRTASYEQY
d_gene: .; v_gene: TRBV6-2/TRBV6-3; CDR3aa: AGKDLAKNIQY
d_gene: .; v_gene: TRBV29-1; CDR3aa: SVGRDATNTEAF
d_gene: .; v_gene: TRBV6-2/TRBV6-3; CDR3aa: ASSYPVGGHPLPYEQY
d_gene: TRBD1; v_gene: TRBV4-1; CDR3aa: ASSRETGSGYT
d_gene: .; v_gene: TRBV7-9; CDR3aa: ASSLGRLGNTEAF
d_gene: TRBD2; v_gene: TRBV15; CDR3aa: ATSRDPGLAFS
d_gene: TRBD1; v_gene: TRBV20-1; CDR3aa: RLDRGSTQY
d_gene: .; v_gene: TRBV7-7; CDR3aa: ASSRQVGDTGELF
d_gene: TRBD2; v_gene: TRBV12-3/TRBV12-4; CDR3aa: ASSSGLAVYTDTQY
d_gene: TRBD1; v_gene: TRBV7-9; CDR3aa: ASSDRASGANVLT
d_gene: .; v_gene: TRBV5-1; CDR3aa: ASSLDSAYNEQF
d_gene: .; v_gene: TRBV24-1; CDR3aa: ATHGGRCIQY
d_gene: .; v_gene: TRBV7-2; CDR3aa: ASSHTWSEQF
d_gene: TRBD1; v_gene: TRBV29-1; CDR3aa: SVGTGGNTEAF
d_gene: TRBD1; v_gene: TRBV4-3; CDR3aa: ASSQQSGGSGELF
d_gene: TRBD1; v_gene: TRBV4-3; CDR3aa: ASSRDSRNYGYT
d_gene: .; v_gene: TRBV7-9; CDR3aa: ASSPEGGVPTDTQY
d_gene: .; v_gene: TRBV2; CDR3aa: ASRAQIYEQY
d_gene: .; v_gene: TRBV15; CDR3aa: ATSRDVANYGYT
d_gene: .; v_gene: TRBV20-1; CDR3aa: SAGRVDTGELF
d_gene: TRBD2; v_gene: TRBV7-9; CDR3aa: ASSFSAGGTDTQY
d_gene: .; v_gene: TRBV15; CDR3aa: ATSRDPSGLAYNEQF
d_gene: .; v_gene: TRBV12-3/TRBV12-4; CDR3aa: ASAESTDTQY
d_gene: TRBD1; v_gene: TRBV7-2; CDR3aa: ASSGGDRRYEQY
d_gene: TRBD2; v_gene: TRBV20-1; CDR3aa: SAPLAGAQY
d_gene: .; v_gene: TRBV28; CDR3aa: ASSPRQGKIPEAF
d_gene: TRBD2; v_gene: TRBV18; CDR3aa: ASSPRGGYEQY
d_gene: .; v_gene: TRBV2; CDR3aa: ASRGPRAISNQPQH
d_gene: TRBD1; v_gene: TRBV27; CDR3aa: ASSLGGPGGDTEAF
d_gene: .; v_gene: TRBV20-1; CDR3aa: SARDPRLAKNIQY
d_gene: .; v_gene: TRBV28; CDR3aa: ASSLGPWRETQY
d_gene: TRBD1; v_gene: TRBV2; CDR3aa: ASTKMTGDYGYT
d_gene: .; v_gene: TRBV2; CDR3aa: ASRRRRSSTDTQY
d_gene: .; v_gene: TRBV29-1; CDR3aa: SVGPGREAF
d_gene: .; v_gene: TRBV5-1; CDR3aa: ASSLVAQGTNTEAF
d_gene: .; v_gene: TRBV4-1; CDR3aa: ASSQDRPDIYEQY
d_gene: .; v_gene: TRBV19; CDR3aa: ASTLGDLNQPQH
d_gene: TRBD1; v_gene: TRBV6-5; CDR3aa: ASSATGGRYNEQF
d_gene: .; v_gene: TRBV9; CDR3aa: ASSPRLGATDEQF
d_gene: .; v_gene: TRBV10-3; CDR3aa: AIRDFAGEETQY